Presented here are 2 T cell receptor beta chains from one specimen sequenced in a study of graft-versus-host responses after intestinal transplantation. Antigens for these TCRs are unknown. Repertoires were generated with immunoSEQ multiplex PCR, while TCRdb's copy carries only in-frame clones and drops some. The sample consists of about 51,000 clones, around 90% of them appearing once. Sequenced here: unstimulated CD4+ T cells sorted from spleen or lymph node cells, sampled before transplant. The receptors were gathered from a human donor who was the organ donor for an intestinal transplant.

The rearrangement uses TRBV5-4 and TRBJ2-7; TRBD1 matches 9 bases. V was clipped by 4 bases and J by 2 bases; unmatched bases: 7. The CDR3 length is 15 residues. CDR1 SGHNT and CDR2 YYREEE come from the germline V gene (reference sequence). The CDR3 bases are TGTGCCAGCAGCCGACCGGGACAGGGTACCTACGAGCAGTACTTC. It specifies CASSRPGQGTYEQYF.

The chain uses TRBV11-2 and TRBJ2-5, with D possibly matching TRBD1 (6 bases). Matching the DNA end better, TRBJ2-7 makes the J call doubtful. In germline, CDR1 is SGHAT, CDR2 FQNNGV. This CDR3 spans 16 amino acids. The CDR3 loop reads CASSLEAGASSYEQYF. CDR3 nucleotides: TGTGCCAGCAGCTTAGAGGCAGGGGCCTCCTCCTACGAGCAGTACTTC.